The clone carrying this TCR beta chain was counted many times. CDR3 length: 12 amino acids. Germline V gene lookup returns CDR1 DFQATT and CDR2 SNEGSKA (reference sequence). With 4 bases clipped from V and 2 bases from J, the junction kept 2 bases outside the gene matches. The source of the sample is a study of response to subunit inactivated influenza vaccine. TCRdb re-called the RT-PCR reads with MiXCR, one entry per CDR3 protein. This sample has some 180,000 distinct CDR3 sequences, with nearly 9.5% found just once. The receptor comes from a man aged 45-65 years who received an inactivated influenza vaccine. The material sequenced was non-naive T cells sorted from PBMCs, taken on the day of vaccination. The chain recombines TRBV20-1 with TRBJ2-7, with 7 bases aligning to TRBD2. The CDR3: CSATSGTYEQYF. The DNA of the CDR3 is TGCAGTGCTACTAGCGGTACCTACGAGCAGTACTTC.